This T cell receptor beta chain stems from a study of OX40 agonist ivuxolimab in advanced cancers. Context from the whole study: Ivuxolimab was a fully human IgG2 agonistic monoclonal antibody targeting the costimulatory receptor OX40 (CD134). Prior anti-PD-1, anti-PD-L1 or anti-CTLA-4 therapy was permitted, and checkpoint inhibitors had been received by roughly two fifths of dose-escalation patients. Intravenous ivuxolimab was administered to patients every 2 weeks at six dose levels: 0.01, 0.1, 0.3, 1.5, 3 and 10 mg/kg. Three dose-escalation patients achieved partial responses, one with hepatocellular carcinoma and two with cutaneous melanoma. Peripheral TCRbeta sequencing was intended to test whether TCR sequence diversity was altered and clonal T-cell expansion was caused by ivuxolimab. A male proportion of 70% to 90% and a mean age of approximately 61 years, ranging from 23 to 79, were recorded for the dose-escalation cohort. Of the approximately 50 dose-escalation patients, hepatocellular carcinoma was present in approximately 20, melanoma in around 15, renal cell carcinoma in 9 and head and neck cancer in 9. The paper reports the monotherapy dose-escalation portion (N ≈ 50 patients) of the phase I ivuxolimab trial.

CDR1 and CDR2 (SGDLS, YYNGEE) derive from the germline V gene. Trimming at the junction amounts to 3 bases on V and 5 bases on J, and the germline ends lie 15 bases apart. Spanning cysteine to phenylalanine, the CDR3 consists of 14 amino acids. Kept here is only the CDR3 DNA, which spans 42 bases and is read in frame from base 1. Genomic DNA was extracted from sorted cells for sequencing of the TCRbeta CDR3 region. The immunoSEQ Assay was used to sequence the TCRbeta CDR3 regions. TCRdb retrieved this table from immuneACCESS and kept in-frame rearrangements only. Not all clones are present; in checked studies, unresolved V genes account for under half, and no reason is known for the remainder. For this sample the table gives just under 20,000 clones, of which around 80% were detected only once. 9.5% to 12% of the sample is held by the ten biggest clonotypes. Study-wide conclusions, independent of this receptor: Antigen specificity was not determined for the clonally expanded peripheral T cells. In partial responders in the 0.1-3.0 mg/kg groups, normalized peripheral clonal expansion was found to be among the lowest, especially among CD8+ T cells. Low levels of normalized T-cell clonal expansion were also shown by some nonresponding patients. At doses from 0.1 to 3.0 mg/kg, clonal expansion was seen in both CD4+ and CD8+ blood T cells between baseline and week 6. After ivuxolimab, CD8+ T cells had more expanded clones than CD4+ T cells on average.

In regard to this clone: It has no known antigen specificity. Base qualities are not at hand, and no much larger clone is one base apart.

The trial excluded patients who had a history of autoimmune disease or who were on systemic immunosuppression. Peripheral blood for TCR sequencing was drawn from every dose cohort at baseline, at cycle 4 day 1 and at cycle 7 day 1. The samples were taken from a phase I, first-in-human, multicenter, open-label dose-escalation trial of ivuxolimab. Adults with locally advanced or metastatic melanoma, renal cell, hepatocellular, or head and neck squamous cell carcinoma were enrolled in the trial. Before TCR sequencing, CD4+ T cells and CD8+ T cells from peripheral blood were sorted into separate populations.

The rearrangement combines TRBV9 with TRBJ2-7; TRBD2 might be the D gene, on 6 matching bases. Sample: CD4+ or CD8+ T cells sorted from blood, taken in a trial of the OX40 agonist ivuxolimab. This receptor was identified in an adult with an advanced solid tumor such as melanoma, head and neck, liver or kidney cancer. The DNA is as follows: TGTGCCAGCAGCGGATCACTGCGGGGCAACGAGCAGTACTTC. This encodes CASSGSLRGNEQYF.